A single sample is the source of the 10 T cell receptor beta chains below, sequenced in a study of cytomegalovirus exposure and HLA in healthy donors. In the PCR, 60 Vbeta and 13 Jbeta primers were used. The table came from immunoSEQ multiplex PCR; TCRdb's copy has only in-frame clones and leaves some out. The profile shows under 150,000 clones, over 60% of them singletons. The specimen sequenced was PBMCs. These receptors all stem from a human donor in good health.

In its sample, this clone was seen once. This rearrangement joins TRBV19 to TRBJ2-4, with 8 bases that match TRBD2. Germline V gene data show CDR1 as LNHDA and CDR2 as SQIVND (reference sequence). J was trimmed by 7 bases and V by 5 bases; bases with no gene match: 13. The CDR3 sequence is 16 residues long. The CDR3 sequence is CASSLRAGDRWNIQYF. DNA for the CDR3: TGTGCCAGTAGTTTACGAGCGGGAGATCGCTGGAACATTCAGTACTTC.

The chain employs TRBV15 and TRBJ2-7, with D possibly being TRBD2 (5 bases). Germline CDR1 is LNHNV and CDR2 is YYDKDF (reference sequence). The V end lost 3 bases, the J end lost 1 base, and 10 bases lay between the germline ends. There are 14 residues in the CDR3. CDR3 amino acids: CATSSRGRSYEQYF. In DNA form, the CDR3 reads TGTGCCACCAGCAGCCGGGGAAGGTCCTACGAGCAGTACTTC.

The chain has TRBV2 and TRBJ1-5; a weak D match, TRBD1 (6 bases). Germline CDR1 SNHLY, CDR2 FYNNEI. This CDR3 is built from 14 residues. V was cut by 5 bases and J by 5 bases, with 13 bases left in between. CDR3 DNA: TGTGCCAGCAGTCCCCTACAGGGTCATCAGCCCCAGCATTTT. Its translation is CASSPLQGHQPQHF.

In its sample, this clone was seen a few times. The J gene is TRBJ2-3, the V gene TRBV5-1, with D perhaps TRBD2 (5 bases). V gave up 4 bases and J gave up 3 bases, with 12 bases separating them. CDR3 length: 14 residues. Per germline, CDR1 SGHRS and CDR2 YFSETQ. The CDR3 loop is CASSQKDLTDTQYF. The CDR3 DNA sequence: TGCGCCAGCAGCCAAAAGGACTTAACAGATACGCAGTATTTT.

The chain couples TRBV28 to TRBJ2-5; 10 bases line up with TRBD2. This CDR3 has 18 amino acids. The germline gives CDR1 MDHEN, CDR2 SYDVKM. Unmatched junction bases numbered 17, after V lost 5 bases and J lost 5 bases. The CDR3 sequence is CASSPASSGGWIGETQYF. CDR3 nucleotides: TGTGCCAGCAGTCCCGCCTCTAGCGGGGGCTGGATAGGCGAGACCCAGTACTTC. The full variable domain, in which reference TRBV28 and TRBJ2-5 provide the parts outside the CDR3, is DVKVTQSSRYLVKRTGEKVFLECVQDMDHENMFWYRQDPGLGLRLIYFSYDVKMKEKGDIPEGYSVSREKKERFSLILESASTNQTSMYLCASSPASSGGWIGETQYFGPGTRLLVL.

This chain connects TRBV6-1 to TRBJ2-3; 10 nucleotides match TRBD2. With V trimmed by 4 bases and J by 4 bases, 5 bases remained unmatched. Looked up from germline, CDR1 is MNHNS and CDR2 is SASEGT. CDR3 size: 15 residues. The DNA for the CDR3 is TGTGCCAGCAGTGCGGCTAGCGGGAGTCCAGATACGCAGTATTTT. Translation: CASSAASGSPDTQYF.

J is TRBJ2-3 and V is TRBV9; 7 bases are a match to TRBD1. V lost 0 bases and J lost 13; bases outside the gene matches: 14. The CDR3 has 15 residues. CDR1 SGDLS and CDR2 YYNGEE come from the germline V gene. In nucleotides, the CDR3 is TGTGCCAGCAGCGTAGGCCCCGCCGGCCAGGGGGATGAGTATTTT. Its protein is CASSVGPAGQGDEYF.

The V call is TRBV7-8, the J call TRBJ1-2, with D unclear. Germline V gene sequence: CDR1 SGHVS, CDR2 FQNEAQ. The V and J ends lost 0 bases and 4 bases respectively, with 12 bases between them. CDR3 length equals 15 residues. In DNA, the CDR3 is TGTGCCAGCAGCTTAGCCGGGAGCCTCGGCTATGGCTACACCTTC. Its translation is CASSLAGSLGYGYTF.

This clone was seen only a few times. This chain links TRBV29-1 with TRBJ1-1, with D possibly being TRBD1 (5 bases). Germline lookup yields CDR1 SQVTM and CDR2 ANQGSEA. There are 17 residues in the CDR3. Trimming cost V 7 bases and J 6 bases, with 30 bases left between them. In DNA form, the CDR3 reads TGCAGCGCTGGCCCCACCTCCGATCAACTCTGGGGCGCTGAAGCTTTCTTT. Translating it yields CSAGPTSDQLWGAEAFF.

This chain uses TRBV4-3 with TRBJ2-1; TRBD1 agrees at 7 bases. Germline V CDR1 and CDR2: LGHNA, YSLEER. There are 19 residues in the CDR3. The trim removed 0 bases at V and 1 base at J, leaving 12 bases unmatched. CDR3 protein: CASSQDPGQSTSSYNEQFF. For the CDR3, the DNA is TGCGCCAGCAGCCAAGATCCGGGACAGAGTACTTCATCCTACAATGAGCAGTTCTTC.